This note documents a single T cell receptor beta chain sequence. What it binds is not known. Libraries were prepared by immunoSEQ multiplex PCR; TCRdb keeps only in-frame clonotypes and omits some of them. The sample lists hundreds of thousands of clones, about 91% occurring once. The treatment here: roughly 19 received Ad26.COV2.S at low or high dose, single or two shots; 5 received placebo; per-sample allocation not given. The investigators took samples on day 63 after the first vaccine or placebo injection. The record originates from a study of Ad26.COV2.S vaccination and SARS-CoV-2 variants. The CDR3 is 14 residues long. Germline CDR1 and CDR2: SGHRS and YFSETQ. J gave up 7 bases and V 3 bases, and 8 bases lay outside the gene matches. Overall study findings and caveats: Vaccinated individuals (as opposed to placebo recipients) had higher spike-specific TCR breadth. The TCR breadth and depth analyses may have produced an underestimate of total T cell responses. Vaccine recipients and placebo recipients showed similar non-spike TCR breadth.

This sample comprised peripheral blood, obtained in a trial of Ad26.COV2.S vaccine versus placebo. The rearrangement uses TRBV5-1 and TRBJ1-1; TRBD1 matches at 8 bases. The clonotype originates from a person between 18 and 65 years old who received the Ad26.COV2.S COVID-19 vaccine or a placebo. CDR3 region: CASSWDRSGGEAFF. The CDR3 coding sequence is TGCGCCAGCAGCTGGGACAGGTCCGGGGGTGAAGCTTTCTTT.